These T cell receptor beta chains were read from a single sample in a study of CD8+ T cells in alopecia areata. This table comes from immunoSEQ multiplex PCR, and its TCRdb copy is limited to in-frame clones, with some not included. The sample carries about 150,000 clones, approximately 50% recorded once. The sequenced material came from CD4+ T cells sorted from blood. The receptors were gathered from a human donor with alopecia areata. CDR3s include the opening cysteine and the closing phenylalanine or tryptophan. Each record gives: clone size, V gene, D gene, J gene, CDR3 protein, CDR3 DNA. D genes are given only for firm matches. Clone size is not always given. Where it is, it says once, few, many or a class for expanded clones.

>few|TRBV5-1|TRBD2|TRBJ2-1
CASSLVTSGPYNEQFF
TGCGCCAGCAGCTTGGTAACTAGCGGACCCTACAATGAGCAGTTCTTC
>-|TRBV29-1|TRBD2|TRBJ2-3
CSASGTSGSSVDTQYF
TGCAGCGCCTCCGGGACTAGCGGGAGTTCAGTAGATACGCAGTATTTT
>few|TRBV29-1|-|TRBJ2-7
CSASGLASPYEQYF
TGCAGCGCCTCGGGTCTAGCTTCCCCCTACGAGCAGTACTTC
>once|TRBV11-2|-|TRBJ2-1
CASSYLKLGTYNEQFF
TGTGCCAGCAGCTACTTAAAACTAGGAACCTACAATGAGCAGTTCTTC
>few|TRBV18|TRBD1|TRBJ2-7
CASSPLGTGGYEQYF
TGTGCCAGCTCACCACTTGGGACAGGAGGCTACGAGCAGTACTTC
>-|TRBV4-2|-|TRBJ2-3
CASSQAVGDTQYF
TGTGCCAGCAGCCAAGCTGTCGGAGATACGCAGTATTTT
>-|TRBV6-5|TRBD1|TRBJ1-1
CASRATGLNTEAFF
TGTGCCAGCAGAGCGACAGGGCTGAACACTGAAGCTTTCTTT
>few|TRBV4-2|TRBD2|TRBJ2-5
CASSQASGTQETQYF
TGTGCCAGCAGCCAAGCCAGCGGGACCCAAGAGACCCAGTACTTC
>-|TRBV18|-|TRBJ2-5
CASSPPTGQETQYF
TGTGCCAGCTCACCACCGACCGGCCAAGAGACCCAGTACTTC
>-|TRBV5-1|-|TRBJ2-2
CASSLDAGTGELFF
TGCGCCAGCAGCTTGGATGCTGGCACCGGGGAGCTGTTTTTT
>-|TRBV18|-|TRBJ2-7
CASSPLDGYEQYF
TGTGCCAGCTCACCTTTAGACGGCTACGAGCAGTACTTC
>-|TRBV6-5|-|TRBJ2-7
CASSYDKTLYYYEQYF
TGTGCCAGCAGTTACGACAAGACACTTTACTACTACGAGCAGTACTTC
>few|TRBV28|-|TRBJ2-4
CASRNWGTNIQYF
TGTGCCAGCAGGAACTGGGGCACGAACATTCAGTACTTC
>once|TRBV20-1|-|TRBJ2-5
CSALREETQYF
TGCAGTGCCTTAAGGGAGGAGACCCAGTACTTC
>-|TRBV4-1|-|TRBJ2-5
CASSHEPGLETQYF
TGCGCCAGCAGCCATGAACCAGGGCTAGAGACCCAGTACTTC
>-|TRBV5-1|-|TRBJ2-3
CASRGTISTDTQYF
TGCGCCAGCAGAGGAACGATCAGCACAGATACGCAGTATTTT
>few|TRBV29-1|-|TRBJ2-2
CSVQKVQNTGELFF
TGCAGCGTTCAAAAAGTTCAGAACACCGGGGAGCTGTTTTTT
>-|TRBV28|-|TRBJ2-1
CASSLLTGLREQFF
TGTGCCAGCAGTTTGTTAACAGGGTTAAGGGAGCAGTTCTTC
>few|TRBV29-1|-|TRBJ2-5
CSVFGGRTLRGTVQETQYF
TGCAGCGTTTTCGGGGGGAGAACACTACGAGGGACAGTCCAAGAGACCCAGTACTTC
>-|TRBV5-4|TRBD2|TRBJ2-1
CATSGRAVNNEQFF
TGTGCCACTAGCGGGAGGGCCGTCAACAATGAGCAGTTCTTC
>once|TRBV6-5|TRBD2|TRBJ2-7
CASSYSSGGYEQYF
TGTGCCAGCAGTTACTCTAGCGGGGGCTACGAGCAGTACTTC
>-|TRBV7-9|TRBD2|TRBJ2-1
CASGSGGYNEQFF
TGTGCCAGCGGGAGCGGGGGCTACAATGAGCAGTTCTTC
>-|TRBV6-6|-|TRBJ2-7
CASSTGSLPYEQYF
TGTGCCAGCAGTACAGGAAGTCTACCCTACGAGCAGTACTTC
>-|TRBV29-1|-|TRBJ1-1
CSASDVANLEAFF
TGCAGCGCCTCCGACGTAGCGAACCTTGAAGCTTTCTTT
>-|TRBV5-6|-|TRBJ2-1
CASSFGRREFF
TGTGCCAGCAGCTTCGGCAGGAGAGAGTTCTTC
>few|TRBV7-3|TRBD1|TRBJ1-1
CASSLEGALNTEAFF
TGTGCCAGCAGCTTAGAGGGGGCATTGAACACTGAAGCTTTCTTT
>-|TRBV5-1|-|TRBJ1-1
CASSMDRNTEAFF
TGCGCCAGCAGCATGGACAGAAACACTGAAGCTTTCTTT
>-|TRBV11-2|-|TRBJ2-7
CASSYRDLWEQYF
TGTGCCAGCAGCTACAGGGACTTATGGGAGCAGTACTTC
>few|TRBV19|-|TRBJ1-5
CASTHLRGINQPQHF
TGTGCCAGTACCCATCTGAGAGGGATCAATCAGCCCCAGCATTTT
>few|TRBV29-1|TRBD1|TRBJ2-1
CSVEFQRGTGRNNEQFF
TGCAGCGTTGAATTTCAAAGAGGGACAGGGAGGAACAATGAGCAGTTCTTC
>-|TRBV5-1|-|TRBJ2-1
CASSVSVTIKYNEQFF
TGCGCCAGCAGCGTTTCAGTGACCATCAAATACAATGAGCAGTTCTTC
>-|TRBV29-1|TRBD1|TRBJ1-1
CSVELPGQENTEAFF
TGCAGCGTTGAATTACCGGGACAGGAGAACACTGAAGCTTTCTTT
>few|TRBV5-4|TRBD1|TRBJ1-1
CASSLYRGTNTEAFF
TGTGCCAGCAGCTTGTACAGGGGAACGAACACTGAAGCTTTCTTT
>few|TRBV4-2|-|TRBJ1-5
CASSQGRQLNQPQHF
TGTGCCAGCAGCCAAGGAAGGCAGCTAAATCAGCCCCAGCATTTT
>few|TRBV19|-|TRBJ2-3
CASSADTQYF
TGTGCCAGTTCTGCAGATACGCAGTATTTT
>-|TRBV28|-|TRBJ2-1
CASIPGHPRNYNEQFF
TGTGCCAGTATTCCGGGACACCCCCGGAACTACAATGAGCAGTTCTTC
>-|TRBV29-1|TRBD2|TRBJ2-3
CSSRTRLSHTQYF
TGCAGCTCCCGGACTAGGCTCTCACATACGCAGTATTTT
>-|TRBV27|TRBD1|TRBJ1-1
CASSRGLGTEAFF
TGTGCCAGCAGTAGGGGGCTAGGAACCGAAGCTTTCTTT
>-|TRBV12-5|-|TRBJ1-5
CASGAHQPQHF
TGTGCTAGTGGTGCTCATCAGCCCCAGCATTTT
>-|TRBV28|-|TRBJ2-5
CASSLWSERVGGAQYF
TGTGCCAGCAGTTTATGGTCCGAGCGGGTCGGCGGGGCCCAGTACTTC
>-|TRBV9|-|TRBJ1-2
CASSVDSYYGYTF
TGTGCCAGCAGCGTGGACAGTTACTATGGCTACACCTTC
>-|TRBV25-1|-|TRBJ2-2
CASRGQNTGELFF
TGTGCCAGCCGGGGACAGAACACCGGGGAGCTGTTTTTT
>many|TRBV19|-|TRBJ1-1
CASSIGQFVGTEAFF
TGTGCCAGTAGTATAGGCCAGTTTGTTGGCACTGAAGCTTTCTTT
>few|TRBV7-9|-|TRBJ2-1
CASSLGRTGWDEQFF
TGTGCCAGCAGCTTGGGGAGGACAGGTTGGGATGAGCAGTTCTTC
>-|TRBV5-1|-|TRBJ1-2
CASSLQGPSYGYTF
TGCGCCAGCAGCCTACAGGGTCCCTCCTATGGCTACACCTTC
>-|TRBV9|TRBD2|TRBJ2-3
CASSAAGGLLDTQYF
TGTGCCAGCAGCGCAGCGGGAGGGCTCCTAGATACGCAGTATTTT
>few|TRBV25-1|-|TRBJ2-7
CASSENPGSREQYF
TGTGCCAGCAGTGAAAATCCAGGGAGTAGAGAGCAGTACTTC
>-|TRBV27|TRBD2|TRBJ2-7
CASSSRLAGPTYLYF
TGTGCCAGCAGTTCCCGACTAGCGGGTCCTACCTACCTATACTTC
>-|TRBV28|TRBD1|TRBJ2-3
CASSEGQDKSDTQYF
TGTGCCAGCAGTGAAGGACAGGATAAGTCAGATACGCAGTATTTT
>few|TRBV2|TRBD1|TRBJ2-5
CASSLDRVQETQYF
TGTGCCAGCAGTTTAGACAGGGTCCAAGAGACCCAGTACTTC
>few|TRBV28|-|TRBJ1-2
CASSPLGVGRVAGYTF
TGTGCCAGCAGCCCCTTGGGTGTGGGTCGGGTGGCCGGCTACACCTTC
>-|TRBV5-1|-|TRBJ1-2
CASSLGQEIYGYTF
TGCGCCAGCAGCTTGGGACAGGAGATCTATGGCTACACCTTC